This T cell receptor beta chain is from a study of shared clonotypes between healthy human individuals. In regard to this clone: Its specificity is unknown.

This CDR3 contains 13 residues. The V end lost 4 bases, the J end lost 8 bases, and 12 bases lay between the germline ends. CDR1 SGHTA and CDR2 FQGNSA come from the germline V gene. The authors ran the assay at deep level. The table came from immunoSEQ multiplex PCR; TCRdb's copy has only in-frame clones and leaves some out. The sample lists more than 2 million clones, less than 95% occurring once. Whole-study findings and limits: Sampling covered nothing but blood. Tissue TCR repertoires likely differ from those found in blood. The four-donor shared clonotypes exceeded non-shared clonotypes in generation probability, with non-shared ones scoring lower.

CD8 cells classed as naive were CD45RO-negative and positively selected for CCR7, excluding terminally differentiated effector memory CD45RA+ cells. Donors comprised only Caucasian adults living in Nashville, Tennessee. The sample taken for sequencing was naive CD8+ T cells sorted from blood. The rearrangement uses TRBV7-2 and TRBJ2-1, with D possibly TRBD2 on 6 matching bases. The sequence derives from a man aged 18 to 30 in good health. The CDR3 sequence: CASSSGLQDEQFF. CDR3 bases: TGTGCCAGCAGCTCGGGACTCCAAGATGAGCAGTTCTTC.